These 12 T cell receptor beta chains originate from one sample sequenced in a study of blood T cell repertoires in COVID-19. Generated by immunoSEQ multiplex PCR, the TCRdb table keeps only in-frame clones and is missing some. Of some 150,000 clones listed, under 85% are singletons. Source material: peripheral blood. These receptors were taken from a man aged 60 to 69 who had recovered from COVID-19.

This sequence joins TRBV9 and TRBJ1-2; tentative D call: TRBD1 (6 bases). CDR3 length: 12 amino acids. Trimming shortened V by 3 bases and J by 8 bases, and 11 bases separated the two germline ends. Per germline, CDR1 SGDLS and CDR2 YYNGEE. CDR3 sequence reads: CASSDGDTGYTF. The DNA for the CDR3 is TGTGCCAGCAGCGATGGGGACACAGGCTACACCTTC. The whole variable domain, remainder taken from reference TRBV9 and TRBJ1-2, is DSGVTQTPKHLITATGQRVTLRCSPRSGDLSVYWYQQSLDQGLQFLIQYYNGEERAKGNILERFSAQQFPDLHSELNLSSLELGDSALYFCASSDGDTGYTFGSGTRLTVV.

The chain joins TRBV19 to TRBJ1-5, with D tentatively TRBD1 (5 bases). This CDR3 is built from 12 residues. Germline CDR1 and CDR2: LNHDA and SQIVND (reference sequence). V was trimmed by 9 bases and J by 1 base, leaving 7 bases between them. CDR3 region: CASRASNQPQHF. The DNA for the CDR3 is TGTGCCAGCAGGGCGAGCAATCAGCCCCAGCATTTT.

V and J are TRBV7-2 and TRBJ1-1; D remains unclear. The ends were cut back, 4 bases at V and 9 bases at J, with 15 bases in the middle. The CDR3 loop spans 13 amino acids. Germline V gives CDR1 SGHTA, CDR2 FQGNSA. In DNA form, the CDR3 reads TGTGCCAGCAGCTCTAGACAAACGACTAAAGCTTTCTTT. Its translation is CASSSRQTTKAFF.

V usage is TRBV6-4 and J usage is TRBJ2-7; D is ambiguous. Trimming removed 5 bases at V and 2 bases at J, with 13 bases between. Germline V CDR1 and CDR2: MRHNA, SNTAGT. The CDR3 runs to 14 residues. The CDR3 loop is CASSLYSGPYEQYF. Written as DNA, the CDR3 is TGTGCCAGCAGTTTGTACAGTGGGCCCTACGAGCAGTACTTC.

The V gene is TRBV30, the J gene TRBJ2-1; 11 bases agree with TRBD1. With V trimmed by 2 bases and J by 2 bases, 11 bases remained unmatched. The CDR3 loop spans 18 amino acids. Germline V gives CDR1 GTSNPN, CDR2 SVGIG (reference sequence). The CDR3: CAWSLKTPGQGAYNEQFF. The CDR3 nucleotides read TGTGCCTGGAGTTTAAAGACTCCGGGACAGGGGGCCTACAATGAGCAGTTCTTC. The full variable domain, with the rest looked up from reference TRBV30 and TRBJ2-1, is SQTIHQWPATLVQPVGSPLSLECTVEGTSNPNLYWYRQAAGRGLQLLFYSVGIGQISSEVPQNLSASRPQDRQFILSSKKLLLSDSGFYLCAWSLKTPGQGAYNEQFFGPGTRLTVL.

The CDR3 DNA sequence: TGTGCCAGCAGCTTAGGGACAGCTACTAATGAAAAACTGTTTTTT. Amino acid sequence: CASSLGTATNEKLFF. The V call is TRBV7-6, the J call TRBJ1-4; the D gene is possibly TRBD1 (6 bases). CDR1 SGHVS and CDR2 FNYEAQ come from the germline V gene. There are 15 residues in the CDR3. Trimming took 1 base from V and 2 from J, leaving 8 bases between them.

The chain has TRBV6-2 or TRBV6-3 and TRBJ1-5; D is uncertain. CDR3 size: 13 residues. Germline assignment: CDR1 MNHEY and CDR2 SVGEGT. Trimming shortened V by 2 bases and J by 7 bases, and 9 bases separated the two germline ends. The CDR3 loop reads CASSYLERQPQHF. Written as DNA, the CDR3 is TGTGCCAGCAGTTACCTGGAGCGGCAGCCCCAGCATTTT.

The chain carries TRBV5-1 and TRBJ1-5; D is undetermined. Germline V gene lookup returns CDR1 SGHRS and CDR2 YFSETQ. The CDR3 totals 13 residues. V lost 4 bases and J 3 bases, leaving 8 bases between the germline ends. The CDR3 protein is CASSPDNNQPQHF. Written as DNA, the CDR3 is TGCGCCAGCAGCCCAGACAACAATCAGCCCCAGCATTTT.

This chain links TRBV5-5 with TRBJ2-7; 7 nucleotides agree with TRBD1. Germline CDR1 is SGHKS and CDR2 is YYEKEE (reference sequence). The CDR3 runs 16 residues. The V segment lost 1 base and the J segment 2 bases; nucleotides outside the gene matches: 9. The CDR3, as DNA: TGTGCCAGCAGCTTGTCCCGGGACAGTCTACCCTACGAGCAGTACTTC. Residues: CASSLSRDSLPYEQYF.

The chain combines TRBV7-2 with TRBJ1-1, with D tentatively TRBD1 (6 bases). The CDR3 sequence is 13 residues long. V was cut by 7 bases and J by 5 bases, with 14 bases left in between. Germline assignment: CDR1 SGHTA and CDR2 FQGNSA. In DNA, the CDR3 is TGTGCCAGCATCAAAGGGGGGGAAACTGAAGCTTTCTTT. It yields the protein CASIKGGETEAFF.

V gene TRBV7-9 combines with J gene TRBJ2-2; no clear D gene. In germline, CDR1 is SEHNR, CDR2 FQNEAQ (reference sequence). The V and J ends lost 1 base and 3 bases respectively, with 12 bases between them. CDR3 size: 16 residues. CDR3 region: CASSLGRARDTGELFF. The CDR3 DNA is TGTGCCAGCAGCTTAGGTCGCGCCCGGGACACCGGGGAGCTGTTTTTT.

The J gene is TRBJ1-2, the V gene TRBV9; no clear D gene. V lost 4 bases and J 4 bases, leaving 17 bases between the germline ends. The CDR3 consists of 15 residues. Germline V gene sequence: CDR1 SGDLS, CDR2 YYNGEE. CDR3 residues: CASSPRPQLGYGYTF. CDR3 nucleotides: TGTGCCAGCAGCCCCCGACCCCAACTAGGCTATGGCTACACCTTC.